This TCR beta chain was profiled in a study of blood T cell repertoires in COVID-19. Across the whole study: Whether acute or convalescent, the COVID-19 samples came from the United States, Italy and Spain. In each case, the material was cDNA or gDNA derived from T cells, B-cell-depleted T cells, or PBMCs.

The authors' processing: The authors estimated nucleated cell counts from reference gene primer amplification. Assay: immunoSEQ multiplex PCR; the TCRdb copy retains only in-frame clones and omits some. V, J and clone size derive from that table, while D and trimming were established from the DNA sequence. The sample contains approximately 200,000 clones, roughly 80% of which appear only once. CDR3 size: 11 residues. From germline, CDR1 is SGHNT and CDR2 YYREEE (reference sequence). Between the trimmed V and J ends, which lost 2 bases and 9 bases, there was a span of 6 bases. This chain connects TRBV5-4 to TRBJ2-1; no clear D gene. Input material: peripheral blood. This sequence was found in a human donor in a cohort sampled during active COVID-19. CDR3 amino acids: CASSFRAEQFF. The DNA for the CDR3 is TGTGCCAGCAGCTTCCGAGCTGAGCAGTTCTTC.